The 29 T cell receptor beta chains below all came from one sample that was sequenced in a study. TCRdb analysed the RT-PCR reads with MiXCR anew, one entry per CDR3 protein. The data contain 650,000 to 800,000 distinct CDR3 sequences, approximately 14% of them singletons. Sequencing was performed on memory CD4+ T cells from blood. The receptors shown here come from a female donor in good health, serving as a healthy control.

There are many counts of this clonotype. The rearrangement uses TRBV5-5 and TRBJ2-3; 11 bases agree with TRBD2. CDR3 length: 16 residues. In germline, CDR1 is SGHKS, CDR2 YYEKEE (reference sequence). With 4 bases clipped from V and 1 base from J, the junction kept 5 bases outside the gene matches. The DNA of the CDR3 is TGTGCCAGCAGCGTTAGCGGGAGGGCCGGCACAGATACGCAGTATTTT. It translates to CASSVSGRAGTDTQYF.

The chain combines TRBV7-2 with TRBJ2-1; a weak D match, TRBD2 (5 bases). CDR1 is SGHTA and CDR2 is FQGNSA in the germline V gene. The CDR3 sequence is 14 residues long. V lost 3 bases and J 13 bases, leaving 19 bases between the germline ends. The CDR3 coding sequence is TGTGCCAGCAGCTTCGATCTGATGACGGGAAGACAGTTCTTC. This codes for CASSFDLMTGRQFF. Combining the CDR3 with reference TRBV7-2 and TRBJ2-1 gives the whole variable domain GAGVSQSPSNKVTEKGKDVELRCDPISGHTALYWYRQSLGQGLEFLIYFQGNSAPDKSGLPSDRFSAERTGGSVSTLTIQRTQQEDSAVYLCASSFDLMTGRQFFGPGTRLTVL.

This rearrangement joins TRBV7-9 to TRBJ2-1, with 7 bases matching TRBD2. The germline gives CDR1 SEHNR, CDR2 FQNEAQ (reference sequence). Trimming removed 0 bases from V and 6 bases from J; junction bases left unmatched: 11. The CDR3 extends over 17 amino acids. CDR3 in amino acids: CASSLAIGAGVANEQFF. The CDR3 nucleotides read TGTGCCAGCAGCTTAGCGATAGGGGCGGGAGTCGCCAATGAGCAGTTCTTC.

CDR3 residues: CAISLSGGQSYEQYF. The CDR3 nucleotides are TGTGCCATCAGCCTTAGCGGGGGTCAATCCTACGAGCAGTACTTC. The chain has TRBV10-3 and TRBJ2-7; the match to TRBD2 covers 9 bases. Germline CDR1 is ENHRY and CDR2 is SYGVKD. The CDR3 is 15 amino acids. J gave up 1 base and V 6 bases, and 7 bases lay outside the gene matches.

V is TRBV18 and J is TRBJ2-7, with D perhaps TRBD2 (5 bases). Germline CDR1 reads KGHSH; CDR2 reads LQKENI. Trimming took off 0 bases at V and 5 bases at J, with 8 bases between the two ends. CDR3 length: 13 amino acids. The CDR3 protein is CASSPPAGNEQYF. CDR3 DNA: TGTGCCAGCTCACCACCGGCGGGCAACGAGCAGTACTTC.

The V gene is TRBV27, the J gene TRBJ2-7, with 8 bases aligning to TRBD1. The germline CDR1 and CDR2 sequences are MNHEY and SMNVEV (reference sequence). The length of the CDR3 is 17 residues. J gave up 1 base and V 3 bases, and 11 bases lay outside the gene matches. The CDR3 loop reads CASSLRGRQGISYEQYF. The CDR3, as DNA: TGTGCCAGCAGTTTGAGGGGCCGACAGGGGATTTCCTACGAGCAGTACTTC.

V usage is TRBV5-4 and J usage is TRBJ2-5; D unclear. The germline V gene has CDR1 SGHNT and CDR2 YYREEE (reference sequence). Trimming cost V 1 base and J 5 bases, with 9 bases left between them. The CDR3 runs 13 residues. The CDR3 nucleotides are TGTGCCAGCAGCTTGAGACACATTGAGACCCAGTACTTC. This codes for CASSLRHIETQYF.

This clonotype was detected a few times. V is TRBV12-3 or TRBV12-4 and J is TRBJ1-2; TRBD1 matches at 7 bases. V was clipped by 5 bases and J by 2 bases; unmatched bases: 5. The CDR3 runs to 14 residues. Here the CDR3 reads CASSQTGRNYGYTF. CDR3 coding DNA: TGTGCCAGCAGTCAGACAGGGAGAAACTATGGCTACACCTTC.

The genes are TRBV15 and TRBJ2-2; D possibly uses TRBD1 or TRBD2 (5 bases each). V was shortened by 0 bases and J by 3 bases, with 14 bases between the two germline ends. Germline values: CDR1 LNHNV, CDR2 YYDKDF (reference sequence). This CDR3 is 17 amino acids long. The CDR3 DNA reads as TGTGCCACCAGCAGAGATACGCCGGGGCCAGACACCGGGGAGCTGTTTTTT. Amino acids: CATSRDTPGPDTGELFF.

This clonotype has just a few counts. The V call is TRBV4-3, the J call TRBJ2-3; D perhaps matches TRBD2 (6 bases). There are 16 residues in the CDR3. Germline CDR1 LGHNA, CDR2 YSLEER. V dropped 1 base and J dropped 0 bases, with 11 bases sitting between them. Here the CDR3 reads CASSQVPSVSTDTQYF. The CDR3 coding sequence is TGCGCCAGCAGCCAAGTGCCTAGCGTCAGCACAGATACGCAGTATTTT.

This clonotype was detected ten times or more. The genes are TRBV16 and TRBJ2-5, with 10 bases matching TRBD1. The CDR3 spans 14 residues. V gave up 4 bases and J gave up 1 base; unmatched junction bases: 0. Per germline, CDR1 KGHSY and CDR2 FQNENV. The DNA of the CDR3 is TGTGCCAGCAGCCGGACAGGGGGCCAAGAGACCCAGTACTTC. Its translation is CASSRTGGQETQYF.

Here the CDR3 DNA reads TGTGCCAGCAGCTCGGGACTAGCGGGGGCCCAGGGTACGCAGTATTTT. Translation: CASSSGLAGAQGTQYF. The J gene is TRBJ2-3, the V gene TRBV7-2, with 14 nucleotides matching TRBD2. The CDR3 consists of 16 residues. Per germline, CDR1 SGHTA and CDR2 FQGNSA. J gave up 8 bases and V 4 bases, and 8 bases lay outside the gene matches.

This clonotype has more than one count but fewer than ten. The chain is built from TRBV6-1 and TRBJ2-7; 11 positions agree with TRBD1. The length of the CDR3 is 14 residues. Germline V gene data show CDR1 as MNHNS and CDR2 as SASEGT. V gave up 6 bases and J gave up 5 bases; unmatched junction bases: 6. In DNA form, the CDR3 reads TGTGCCAGCAGAGCGGACAGGGGGCCAAACGAGCAGTACTTC. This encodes CASRADRGPNEQYF.

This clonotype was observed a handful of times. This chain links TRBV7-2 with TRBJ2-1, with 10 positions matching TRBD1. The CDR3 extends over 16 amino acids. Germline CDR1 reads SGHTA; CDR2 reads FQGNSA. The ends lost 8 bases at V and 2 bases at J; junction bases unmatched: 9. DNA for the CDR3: TGTGCCAGCCTAACCGGGACAGGGGTAACCTACAATGAGCAGTTCTTC. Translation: CASLTGTGVTYNEQFF.

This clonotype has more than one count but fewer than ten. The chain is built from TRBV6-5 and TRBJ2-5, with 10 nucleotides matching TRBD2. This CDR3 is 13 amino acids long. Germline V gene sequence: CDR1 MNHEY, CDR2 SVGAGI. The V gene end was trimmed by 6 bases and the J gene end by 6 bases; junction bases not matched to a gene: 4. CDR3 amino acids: CASSEGLAQTQYF. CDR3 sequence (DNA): TGTGCCAGCAGCGAGGGACTAGCGCAGACCCAGTACTTC.

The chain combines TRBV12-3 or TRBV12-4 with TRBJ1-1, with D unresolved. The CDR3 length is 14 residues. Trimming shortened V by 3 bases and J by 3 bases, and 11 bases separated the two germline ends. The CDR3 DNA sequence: TGTGCCAGCAGTTTGTGGGAATCGGACACTGAAGCTTTCTTT. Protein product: CASSLWESDTEAFF.

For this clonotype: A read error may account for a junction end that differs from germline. The CDR3 DNA reads TGTGCCAGCAGCGTAACAGGACTGGGTGAGACCCTGTACTTC. It codes for CASSVTGLGETLYF. The V gene is TRBV6-1, the J gene TRBJ2-5; D may be TRBD1 or TRBD2 (5 bases each). Germline V gene data show CDR1 as MNHNS and CDR2 as SASEGT. This CDR3 contains 14 residues.

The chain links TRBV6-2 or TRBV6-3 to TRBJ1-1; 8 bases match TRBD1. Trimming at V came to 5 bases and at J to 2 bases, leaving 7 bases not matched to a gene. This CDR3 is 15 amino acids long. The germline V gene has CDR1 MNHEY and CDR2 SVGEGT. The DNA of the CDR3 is TGTGCCAGCAGTATAGGACAGGGCTCCAACACTGAAGCTTTCTTT. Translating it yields CASSIGQGSNTEAFF.

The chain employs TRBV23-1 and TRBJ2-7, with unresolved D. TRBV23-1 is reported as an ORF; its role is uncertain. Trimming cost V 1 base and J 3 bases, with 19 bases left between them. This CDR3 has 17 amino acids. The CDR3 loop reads CASSQFRDTFIGYEQYF. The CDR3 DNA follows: TGCGCCAGCAGTCAATTTCGCGACACGTTTATTGGCTACGAGCAGTACTTC.

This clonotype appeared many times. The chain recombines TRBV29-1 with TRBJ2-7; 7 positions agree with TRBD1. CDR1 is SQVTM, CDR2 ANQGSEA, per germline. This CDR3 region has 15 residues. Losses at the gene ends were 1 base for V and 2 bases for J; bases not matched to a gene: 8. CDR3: CSVEGSGQNPYEQYF. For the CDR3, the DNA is TGCAGCGTTGAAGGGTCGGGACAGAATCCCTACGAGCAGTACTTC.

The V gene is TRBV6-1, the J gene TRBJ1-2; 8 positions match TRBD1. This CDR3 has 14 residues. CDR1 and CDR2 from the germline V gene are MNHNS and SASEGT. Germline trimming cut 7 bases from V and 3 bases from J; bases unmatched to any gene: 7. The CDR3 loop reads CASTRGLIDYGYTF. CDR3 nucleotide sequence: TGTGCCAGCACCAGGGGGCTAATTGACTATGGCTACACCTTC.

CDR3 DNA sequence: TGTGCCAGCAGCCAGGACAGGGATGAAAAACTGTTTTTT. Protein: CASSQDRDEKLFF. The V and J genes are TRBV7-2 and TRBJ1-4, with TRBD1 matching over 8 bases. Germline values: CDR1 SGHTA, CDR2 FQGNSA. V dropped 5 bases and J dropped 6; count of bases not matched to a gene: 2. The CDR3 runs 13 residues.

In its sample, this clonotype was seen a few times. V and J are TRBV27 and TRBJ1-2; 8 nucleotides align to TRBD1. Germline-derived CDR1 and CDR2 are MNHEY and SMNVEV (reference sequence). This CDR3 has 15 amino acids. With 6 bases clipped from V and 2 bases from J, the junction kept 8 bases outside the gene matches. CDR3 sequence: CASRTAGGSNYGYTF. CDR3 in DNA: TGTGCCAGCAGAACAGCAGGGGGCTCGAACTATGGCTACACCTTC.

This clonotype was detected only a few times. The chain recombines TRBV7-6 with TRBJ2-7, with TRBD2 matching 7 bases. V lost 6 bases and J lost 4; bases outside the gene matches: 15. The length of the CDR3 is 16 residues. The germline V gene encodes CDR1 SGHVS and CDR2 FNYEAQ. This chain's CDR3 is CASSSAVGTTFYEQYF. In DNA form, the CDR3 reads TGTGCCAGCAGTTCTGCCGTTGGGACTACTTTTTACGAGCAGTACTTC. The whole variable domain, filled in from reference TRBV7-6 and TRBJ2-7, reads GAGVSQSPRYKVTKRGQDVALRCDPISGHVSLYWYRQALGQGPEFLTYFNYEAQQDKSGLPNDRFSAERPEGSISTLTIQRTEQRDSAMYRCASSSAVGTTFYEQYFGPGTRLTVT.

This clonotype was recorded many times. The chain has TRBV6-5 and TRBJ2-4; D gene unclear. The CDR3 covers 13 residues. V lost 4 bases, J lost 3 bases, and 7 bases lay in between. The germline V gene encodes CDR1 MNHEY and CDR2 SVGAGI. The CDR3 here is CASSSGIKNIQYF. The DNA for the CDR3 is TGTGCCAGCAGTTCCGGAATCAAAAACATTCAGTACTTC.

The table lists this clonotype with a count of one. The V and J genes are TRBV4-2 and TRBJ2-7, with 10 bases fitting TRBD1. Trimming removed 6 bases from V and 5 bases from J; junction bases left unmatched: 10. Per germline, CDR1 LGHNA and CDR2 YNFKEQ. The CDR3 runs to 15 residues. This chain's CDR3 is CASRGAGTGENEQYF. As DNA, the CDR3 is TGTGCCAGCAGGGGAGCCGGGACAGGGGAGAACGAGCAGTACTTC.

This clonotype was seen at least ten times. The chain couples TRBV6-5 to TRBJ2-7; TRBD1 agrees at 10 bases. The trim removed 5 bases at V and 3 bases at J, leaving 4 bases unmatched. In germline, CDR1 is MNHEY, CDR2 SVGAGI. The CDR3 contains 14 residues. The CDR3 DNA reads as TGTGCCAGCAGTAAGGGACAGGGGCGCTACGAGCAGTACTTC. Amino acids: CASSKGQGRYEQYF.

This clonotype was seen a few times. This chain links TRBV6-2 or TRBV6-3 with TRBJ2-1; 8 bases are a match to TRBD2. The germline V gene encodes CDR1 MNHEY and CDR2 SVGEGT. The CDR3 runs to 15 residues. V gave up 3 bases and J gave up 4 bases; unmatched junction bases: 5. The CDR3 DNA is TGTGCCAGCAGTTATGGGACTAGAGAATACAATGAGCAGTTCTTC. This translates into CASSYGTREYNEQFF.

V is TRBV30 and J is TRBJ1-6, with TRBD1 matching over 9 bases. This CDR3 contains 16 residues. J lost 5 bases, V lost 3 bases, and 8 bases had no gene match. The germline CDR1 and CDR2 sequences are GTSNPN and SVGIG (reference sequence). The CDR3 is CAWRRGTGTNNSPLHF. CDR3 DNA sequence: TGTGCCTGGAGGAGAGGGACAGGGACCAATAATTCACCCCTCCACTTT.